Below are 21 T cell receptor beta chains sequenced from a single sample in a study of blood T cell repertoires in COVID-19. The protocol was immunoSEQ multiplex PCR, while the TCRdb copy is restricted to in-frame clones and leaves out a portion. The data hold about 120,000 clones, with roughly 88% observed a single time. The material sequenced was peripheral blood. The receptor set was obtained from a woman of 80 years or more with acute or convalescent COVID-19.

The chain joins TRBV18 to TRBJ1-6; D not resolved. Germline loops: CDR1 KGHSH, CDR2 LQKENI. The CDR3 extends over 13 amino acids. V lost 2 bases and J lost 15, with 14 bases in between. CDR3 nucleotide sequence: TGTGCCAGCTCACCAGAGTTGGGTCGGGACCTCCACTTT. Its protein product is CASSPELGRDLHF. The whole variable domain, filled in from reference TRBV18 and TRBJ1-6, reads NAGVMQNPRHLVRRRGQEARLRCSPMKGHSHVYWYRQLPEEGLKFMVYLQKENIIDESGMPKERFSAEFPKEGPSILRIQQVVRGDSAAYFCASSPELGRDLHFGNGTRLTVT.

The chain uses TRBV5-1 and TRBJ2-4, with D tentatively TRBD1 (5 bases). Between the trimmed V and J ends, which lost 2 bases and 3 bases, there was a span of 12 bases. The CDR3 is 15 amino acids. Germline V CDR1 and CDR2: SGHRS, YFSETQ. CDR3 bases: TGCGCCAGCAGCTTATCAGGGTTGGACAAAAACATTCAGTACTTC. Protein product: CASSLSGLDKNIQYF.

Here the CDR3 reads CASSDAWSGLLYEQYF. The CDR3 DNA follows: TGTGCCAGCAGTGACGCTTGGTCAGGGCTCCTATACGAGCAGTACTTC. V is TRBV6-1 and J is TRBJ2-7, with a possible D match to TRBD1 (5 bases). The ends were cut back, 3 bases at V and 4 bases at J, with 19 bases in the middle. The CDR3 loop spans 16 amino acids. Germline V lookup: CDR1 MNHNS, CDR2 SASEGT.

The J gene is TRBJ2-3, the V gene TRBV19; the match to TRBD2 covers 7 bases. The trim removed 3 bases at V and 7 bases at J, leaving 10 bases unmatched. The CDR3 extends over 15 amino acids. Germline V gene data show CDR1 as LNHDA and CDR2 as SQIVND (reference sequence). CDR3 nucleotides: TGTGCCAGTAGTATCGCGGGAGCGGGGCCAAATACGCAGTATTTT. This translates into CASSIAGAGPNTQYF.

This clone has only one observation. The V gene is TRBV4-1, the J gene TRBJ1-1; maybe TRBD1 (6 bases). V was clipped by 0 bases and J by 4 bases, with 12 bases between them. Germline CDR1 reads MGHRA; CDR2 reads YSYEKL. The CDR3 has 15 amino acids. In nucleotides, the CDR3 is TGCGCCAGCAGCCAAGATCCAGGGGTGCTCACTGAAGCTTTCTTT. Protein: CASSQDPGVLTEAFF.

Notes on this clone: The same CDR3 arises from other DNA sequences in this sample as well. This chain links TRBV29-1 with TRBJ2-1; 7 positions agree with TRBD2. CDR1 and CDR2 (germline): SQVTM, ANQGSEA. V lost 3 bases to trimming and J lost 0 bases; unmatched junction nucleotides: 2. The CDR3 runs to 14 residues. The CDR3: CSVEGGSSYNEQFF. The CDR3 DNA reads as TGCAGCGTTGAGGGGGGGAGCTCCTACAATGAGCAGTTCTTC.

This chain joins TRBV5-5 and TRBJ2-7; maybe TRBD2 (5 bases). The CDR3 length is 15 residues. CDR1 and CDR2 from the germline V gene are SGHKS and YYEKEE (reference sequence). V lost 0 bases and J 4 bases, leaving 14 bases between the germline ends. CDR3 DNA: TGTGCCAGCAGCTTGGTTCGGGGTACGGGATACGAGCAGTACTTC. Translating gives CASSLVRGTGYEQYF.

The chain joins TRBV2 to TRBJ1-5; 8 nucleotides match TRBD1. CDR1 SNHLY and CDR2 FYNNEI come from the germline V gene. The V segment lost 4 bases and the J segment 3 bases; nucleotides outside the gene matches: 5. The CDR3 consists of 15 residues. This CDR3 is CASSGGQGLNQPQHF. CDR3 in DNA: TGTGCCAGCAGTGGAGGACAGGGCCTCAATCAGCCCCAGCATTTT.

J is TRBJ1-2 and V is TRBV29-1; 8 bases are shared with TRBD1. Germline CDR1 and CDR2: SQVTM and ANQGSEA. The CDR3 is 13 residues long. The V and J ends lost 3 bases and 7 bases, in that order; junction bases with no gene match: 7. CDR3 nucleotides: TGCAGCGTTGATAACAGGGGGATAAGTGGCTACACCTTC. Its protein product is CSVDNRGISGYTF.

The CDR3 is CASSLGGTDYNEKLFF. The DNA for the CDR3 is TGTGCCAGCAGCTTAGGCGGGACGGATTATAATGAAAAACTGTTTTTT. This chain joins TRBV7-9 and TRBJ1-4; a weak D match, TRBD1 (5 bases). Trimming took 1 base from V and 4 from J, leaving 13 bases between them. The germline gives CDR1 SEHNR, CDR2 FQNEAQ (reference sequence). The CDR3 is 16 residues long.

The chain joins TRBV7-6 to TRBJ1-6, with a tentative D call TRBD1 (5 bases). Trimming left V 7 bases short and J 4 bases short, with 14 bases between. The CDR3 loop spans 15 amino acids. Germline V gives CDR1 SGHVS, CDR2 FNYEAQ. The CDR3, as DNA: TGTGCCAGCACCCTCGGACAAGTTTATAATTCACCCCTCCACTTT. It translates to CASTLGQVYNSPLHF. The full variable domain, its missing parts supplied by reference TRBV7-6 and TRBJ1-6, is GAGVSQSPRYKVTKRGQDVALRCDPISGHVSLYWYRQALGQGPEFLTYFNYEAQQDKSGLPNDRFSAERPEGSISTLTIQRTEQRDSAMYRCASTLGQVYNSPLHFGNGTRLTVT.

The chain is built from TRBV27 and TRBJ2-1, with D perhaps matching TRBD2 (6 bases). Trimming took 9 bases from V and 6 from J, leaving 18 bases between them. CDR3 size: 14 residues. Germline V gives CDR1 MNHEY, CDR2 SMNVEV (reference sequence). The CDR3 reads CASRQVTRTNEQFF. CDR3 nucleotide sequence: TGTGCCAGTAGGCAGGTGACTAGGACCAATGAGCAGTTCTTC.

The rearrangement uses TRBV4-2 and TRBJ2-5; 9 positions match TRBD2. The CDR3 loop spans 16 amino acids. Trimming removed 4 bases from V and 5 bases from J; junction bases left unmatched: 11. Germline assignment: CDR1 LGHNA and CDR2 YNFKEQ. The CDR3 DNA reads TGTGCCAGCAGCCCCTCTTCGACTAGCGGCGGGGAGACCCAGTACTTC. Translation: CASSPSSTSGGETQYF.

J is TRBJ2-5 and V is TRBV12-3 or TRBV12-4; TRBD2 matches at 8 bases. The J segment lost 2 bases and the V segment lost 6 bases, leaving 2 bases of the junction unmatched. The CDR3 totals 13 residues. The CDR3 nucleotides are TGTGCCAGCAGAATAGCGGGACAAGAGACCCAGTACTTC. This gives the protein CASRIAGQETQYF.

As DNA, the CDR3 is TGTGCCAGCAGACCAGGGGAGGGAACTGAAGCTTTCTTT. Protein sequence: CASRPGEGTEAFF. This chain joins TRBV7-3 and TRBJ1-1, with D perhaps TRBD1 (6 bases). The CDR3 extends over 13 amino acids. From germline, CDR1 is SGHTA and CDR2 FQGTGA. V was clipped by 6 bases and J by 5 bases, with 13 bases between them.

This chain connects TRBV3-1 (or the pseudogene TRBV3-2) to TRBJ1-2; D is perhaps TRBD1 (5 bases). The germline gives CDR1 LGHDT, CDR2 YNNKEL (reference sequence). V was trimmed by 6 bases and J by 6 bases, leaving 14 bases between them. CDR3 length equals 13 residues. CDR3 amino acids: CASSVGLLNGYTF. In DNA, the CDR3 is TGTGCCAGCAGTGTGGGACTGCTCAATGGCTACACCTTC.

The chain recombines TRBV19 with TRBJ2-1; a possible D gene is TRBD1 (6 bases). Trimming pared 4 bases from V and 9 bases from J, leaving 19 bases between. The CDR3 is made up of 15 amino acids. Per germline, CDR1 LNHDA and CDR2 SQIVND (reference sequence). This CDR3 reads CASSNRDRGRREQFF. In nucleotides, the CDR3 is TGTGCCAGTAGTAACAGGGACCGGGGCCGTCGTGAGCAGTTCTTC.

This clone was seen only a few times. This chain connects TRBV7-9 to TRBJ2-3; the D gene is possibly TRBD2 (5 bases). Germline CDR1 is SEHNR and CDR2 is FQNEAQ (reference sequence). CDR3 length equals 12 residues. Trimming shortened V by 6 bases and J by 4 bases, and 8 bases separated the two germline ends. The DNA for the CDR3 is TGTGCCAGCAGGTCACTAGCAGATACGCAGTATTTT. The encoded protein is CASRSLADTQYF.

The chain recombines TRBV5-1 with TRBJ2-2; 11 nucleotides align to TRBD2. The junction had 12 bases not matched to a gene; V was cut back by 6 bases and J by 8 bases. CDR1 is SGHRS and CDR2 is YFSETQ in the germline V gene. This CDR3 is 16 amino acids long. The CDR3 spells CASTHTSGSLSGELFF. The CDR3 DNA reads as TGCGCCAGCACTCATACTAGCGGGAGTTTGTCGGGGGAGCTGTTTTTT.

The chain combines TRBV4-3 with TRBJ1-5, with D unclear. The germline V gene has CDR1 LGHNA and CDR2 YSLEER. There are 14 residues in the CDR3. Trimming left V 1 base short and J 8 bases short, with 12 bases between. The CDR3 DNA sequence: TGCGCCAGCAGCCAAGGCACCGGGAGGGAGCCCCAGCATTTT. It codes for CASSQGTGREPQHF.

The chain is built from TRBV12-3 or TRBV12-4 and TRBJ1-2, with 8 bases lining up with TRBD1. The CDR3 spans 12 residues. Trimming removed 7 bases from V and 8 bases from J; junction bases left unmatched: 6. CDR3 sequence: CASTWTGNGYTF. CDR3 sequence (DNA): TGTGCCAGCACCTGGACAGGGAACGGCTACACCTTC.